A selection of T cell receptor beta chains follows, all from one sample in a study of CD8+ T cells in alopecia areata. Some clones are missing from TCRdb's copy, which holds only in-frame ones; the method was immunoSEQ multiplex PCR. Of about 220,000 clones listed, under 60% were seen once; the top ten hold 1.5% to 2%. Source: CD4+ T cells sorted from blood, taken at week 4, from a patient treated with tofacitinib. The receptors here all came from a human donor with alopecia areata. The CDR3 runs from the conserved cysteine through the conserved F or W. D genes are given only for firm matches. Clone size is given for some rows only: seen once, a few or many times, or a class if the clone is expanded.

abundance: -
j_gene: TRBJ2-6
d_gene: -
v_gene: TRBV7-8
CDR3nt: TGTGCCAGCAGCCCCGATAGAGGGTTGTATGGGGCCAACGTCCTGACTTTC
CDR3aa: CASSPDRGLYGANVLTF

abundance: few
j_gene: TRBJ2-6
d_gene: TRBD1
v_gene: TRBV23-1
CDR3nt: TGCGCCAGCACGGACAGGCCCGTGGTAACTGGGGCCAACGTCCTGACTTTC
CDR3aa: CASTDRPVVTGANVLTF

abundance: few
j_gene: TRBJ2-3
d_gene: -
v_gene: TRBV29-1
CDR3nt: TGCAGCGTCCAACTCACCTTCACAGATACGCAGTATTTT
CDR3aa: CSVQLTFTDTQYF

abundance: -
j_gene: TRBJ2-2
d_gene: -
v_gene: TRBV30
CDR3nt: TGTGCCTGGAGTGTACTAGGAGGGGGAGCCGGGGAGCTGTTTTTT
CDR3aa: CAWSVLGGGAGELFF

abundance: few
j_gene: TRBJ2-3
d_gene: TRBD2
v_gene: TRBV7-2
CDR3nt: TGTGCCAGCAGCTTTGGACTAGCTGGAGATACGCAGTATTTT
CDR3aa: CASSFGLAGDTQYF

abundance: few
j_gene: TRBJ2-1
d_gene: TRBD1
v_gene: TRBV29-1
CDR3nt: TGCAGCGTTGAAGATCGGGGCGGGACAGGGGTTACCTACAATGAGCAGTTCTTC
CDR3aa: CSVEDRGGTGVTYNEQFF

abundance: -
j_gene: TRBJ2-3
d_gene: TRBD2
v_gene: TRBV11-2
CDR3nt: TGTGCCAGCAGCTCAGCGCCGGGACTAGCATCAGATACGCAGTATTTT
CDR3aa: CASSSAPGLASDTQYF

abundance: -
j_gene: TRBJ2-7
d_gene: TRBD1
v_gene: TRBV4-3
CDR3nt: TGCGCCAGCAGCCAAGATCCGGGACAGCACTACGAGCAGTACTTC
CDR3aa: CASSQDPGQHYEQYF

abundance: -
j_gene: TRBJ2-3
d_gene: -
v_gene: TRBV29-1
CDR3nt: TGCAGCGTTGAGAGCGCTGGGGATACGCAGTATTTT
CDR3aa: CSVESAGDTQYF

abundance: few
j_gene: TRBJ2-2
d_gene: -
v_gene: TRBV4-3
CDR3nt: TGCGCCAGCAGCCACAGTCAGGGAACGAACACCGGGGAGCTGTTTTTT
CDR3aa: CASSHSQGTNTGELFF

abundance: -
j_gene: TRBJ2-1
d_gene: -
v_gene: TRBV29-1
CDR3nt: TGCAGCGTTGCAGGTACCCGCCGAGGAAACAATGAGCAGTTCTTC
CDR3aa: CSVAGTRRGNNEQFF

abundance: -
j_gene: TRBJ2-5
d_gene: -
v_gene: TRBV30
CDR3nt: TGTGCCTGGGGACAAGAGACCCAGTACTTC
CDR3aa: CAWGQETQYF

abundance: once
j_gene: TRBJ1-2
d_gene: TRBD1
v_gene: TRBV5-4
CDR3nt: TGTGCCAGCAGCACGGACAGGGGGCAATATGGCTACACCTTC
CDR3aa: CASSTDRGQYGYTF

abundance: -
j_gene: TRBJ1-2
d_gene: -
v_gene: TRBV30
CDR3nt: TGTGCCTGGACGGCCCAGGGAATAGGCGGCTACACCTTC
CDR3aa: CAWTAQGIGGYTF

abundance: few
j_gene: TRBJ2-1
d_gene: -
v_gene: TRBV7-2
CDR3nt: TGTGCCAGCAGCTACCTGTTGAAGGGAGGTGAGCAGTTCTTC
CDR3aa: CASSYLLKGGEQFF

abundance: -
j_gene: TRBJ2-7
d_gene: -
v_gene: TRBV7-2
CDR3nt: TGTGCCAGCAGCCCCTGGACAGGGAGGGGCGAGCAGTACTTC
CDR3aa: CASSPWTGRGEQYF

abundance: few
j_gene: TRBJ2-3
d_gene: -
v_gene: TRBV4-3
CDR3nt: TGCGCCAGCAGCCAAGATCACACATCCACAGATACGCAGTATTTT
CDR3aa: CASSQDHTSTDTQYF